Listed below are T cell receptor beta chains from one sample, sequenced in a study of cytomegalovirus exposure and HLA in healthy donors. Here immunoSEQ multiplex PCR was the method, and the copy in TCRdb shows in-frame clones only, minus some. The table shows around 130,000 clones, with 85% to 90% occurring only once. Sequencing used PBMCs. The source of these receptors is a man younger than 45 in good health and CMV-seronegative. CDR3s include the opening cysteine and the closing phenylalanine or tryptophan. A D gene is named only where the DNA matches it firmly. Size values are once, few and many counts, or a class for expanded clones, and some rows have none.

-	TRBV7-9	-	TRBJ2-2	CASSLVRSYAGELFF
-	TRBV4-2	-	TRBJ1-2	CASSREPEGSSYGYTF
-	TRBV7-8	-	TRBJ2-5	CASRFQGTYQETQYF
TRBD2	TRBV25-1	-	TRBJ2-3	CASSEGRLAILGTDTQYF
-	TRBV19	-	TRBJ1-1	CASSISRPGNTEAFF
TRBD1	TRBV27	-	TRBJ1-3	CASRSPPERDRARSGNTIYF
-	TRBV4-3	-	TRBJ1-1	CASSQDYSGRTEAFF
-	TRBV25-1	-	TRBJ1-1	CASGTGNTMNTEAFF
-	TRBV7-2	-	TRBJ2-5	CASSLARLAETQYF
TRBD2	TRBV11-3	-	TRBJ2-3	CASSLGEGAETDTQYF
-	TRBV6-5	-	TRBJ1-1	CASSYGGALNTEAFF
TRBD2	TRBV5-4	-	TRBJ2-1	CASSRGTSGRGNEQFF
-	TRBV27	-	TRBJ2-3	CASTALGSSGADTQYF
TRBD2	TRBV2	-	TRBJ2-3	CASSLTSGRVTDTQYF
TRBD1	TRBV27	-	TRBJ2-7	CASSLSRTGRYEQYF
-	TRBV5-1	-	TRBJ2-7	CASSLNRATDHEQYF
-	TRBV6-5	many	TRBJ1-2	CASSYFGQVYGYTF
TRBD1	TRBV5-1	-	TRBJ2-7	CASSQWQGANEQYF
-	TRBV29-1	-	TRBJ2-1	CSVDRSTGLEQFF
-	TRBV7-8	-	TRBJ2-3	CASSGRDSNTDTQYF
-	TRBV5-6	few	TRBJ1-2	CASTTVSGSYGYTF
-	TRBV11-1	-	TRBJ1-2	CASSLGETNYGYTF
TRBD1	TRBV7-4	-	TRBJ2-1	CAIPVDRADNEQFF
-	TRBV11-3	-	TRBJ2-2	CASSSREANTGELFF
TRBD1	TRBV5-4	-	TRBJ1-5	CASSYDRGENQPQHF
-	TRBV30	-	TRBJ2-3	CAWSGRSPDTQYF
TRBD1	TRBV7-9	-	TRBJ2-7	CASSTTRDRVFYEQYF
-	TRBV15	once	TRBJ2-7	CATSRVRDIYEQYF
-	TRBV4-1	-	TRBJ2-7	CASSQGEQGAYEQYF
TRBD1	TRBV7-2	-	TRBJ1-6	CASSSGTVNSPLHF
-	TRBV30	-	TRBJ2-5	CAWRGSGETQYF
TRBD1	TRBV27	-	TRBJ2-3	CASSSDRDTDTQYF